Listed here are 22 T cell receptor beta chains from one sample, sequenced in a study of cytomegalovirus exposure and HLA in healthy donors. With 60 Vbeta and 13 Jbeta primers, the PCR was carried out. Repertoires were generated with immunoSEQ multiplex PCR, while TCRdb's copy carries only in-frame clones and drops some. There are approximately 190,000 clones in the sample; 75% to 80% occur only once, and approximately 14% lies in the top ten. The sample taken for sequencing was PBMCs. Receptors were obtained from a woman aged 25 to 39 in good health and CMV-seropositive.

This clone was observed once. CDR3 region: CASSYRDFQSYEQYF. The CDR3 nucleotides read TGCGCCAGCAGTTATAGGGACTTCCAATCCTACGAGCAGTACTTC. The rearrangement links TRBV5-1 to TRBJ2-7; D may be TRBD2 (6 bases). Germline CDR1 and CDR2: SGHRS and YFSETQ. The CDR3 length is 15 residues. Trimming removed 5 bases at V and 1 base at J, with 16 bases between.

This clone turned up a few times. This rearrangement joins TRBV11-3 to TRBJ1-2, with TRBD1 matching 8 bases. Trimming cost V 5 bases and J 0 bases; bases outside gene matches: 8. This CDR3 has 16 residues. CDR1 is SGHNT, CDR2 YENEEA, per germline. The CDR3 spells CASSQDREMTNYGYTF. In DNA form, the CDR3 reads TGTGCCAGCAGCCAGGACAGGGAGATGACTAACTATGGCTACACCTTC. The full variable domain, with the rest looked up from reference TRBV11-3 and TRBJ1-2, is EAGVVQSPRYKIIEKKQPVAFWCNPISGHNTLYWYLQNLGQGPELLIRYENEEAVDDSQLPKDRFSAERLKGVDSTLKIQPAELGDSAVYLCASSQDREMTNYGYTFGSGTRLTVV.

The V and J genes are TRBV5-6 and TRBJ1-2; weak D call: TRBD1 (6 bases). Trimming removed 1 base from V and 8 bases from J, with 15 bases in between. CDR3 size: 14 residues. Germline CDR1 SGHDT, CDR2 YYEEEE. CDR3 nucleotides: TGTGCCAGCAGCTTGTGGGGGGGGGCGCGGGGCTACACCTTC. Its translation is CASSLWGGARGYTF.

The gene calls are TRBV4-1 and TRBJ1-1; D remains unclear. Trimming left V 4 bases short and J 1 base short, with 10 bases between. From germline, CDR1 is MGHRA and CDR2 YSYEKL. This CDR3 has 14 residues. The CDR3 DNA reads as TGCGCCAGCAGCCCCGCGGGCTGGAACACTGAAGCTTTCTTT. The encoded protein is CASSPAGWNTEAFF.

V is TRBV11-2 and J is TRBJ1-1, with D perhaps matching TRBD1 (5 bases). Trimming took 3 bases from V and 3 from J, leaving 17 bases between them. The CDR3 sequence is 16 residues long. Germline V gene sequence: CDR1 SGHAT, CDR2 FQNNGV. The CDR3 DNA reads TGTGCCAGCAGCTTGGAGTCAGGGATTATATACACTGAAGCTTTCTTT. This gives the protein CASSLESGIIYTEAFF.

The V gene is TRBV28, the J gene TRBJ1-1; no definite D call. Per germline, CDR1 MDHEN and CDR2 SYDVKM. V was trimmed by 10 bases and J by 1 base, leaving 7 bases between them. This CDR3 is built from 11 residues. CDR3 amino acids: CATTQNTEAFF. CDR3 nucleotides: TGTGCCACCACACAGAACACTGAAGCTTTCTTT.

The gene calls are TRBV28 and TRBJ2-3; 8 nucleotides match TRBD1. The CDR3 contains 15 residues. In germline, CDR1 is MDHEN, CDR2 SYDVKM. V dropped 5 bases and J dropped 6; count of bases not matched to a gene: 10. Written as DNA, the CDR3 is TGTGCCAGCAGTCCCGGACAGGGAGGTTTGGATACGCAGTATTTT. It specifies CASSPGQGGLDTQYF. Variable domain in full (rest from reference TRBV28 and TRBJ2-3): DVKVTQSSRYLVKRTGEKVFLECVQDMDHENMFWYRQDPGLGLRLIYFSYDVKMKEKGDIPEGYSVSREKKERFSLILESASTNQTSMYLCASSPGQGGLDTQYFGPGTRLTVL.

CDR3 DNA sequence: TGCGCCAGCAGCTCGGGACAGGAGGGAGGTGTTGGAGCTTTCTTT. Amino acid sequence: CASSSGQEGGVGAFF. V usage is TRBV5-1 and J usage is TRBJ1-1; 8 bases fit TRBD1. Germline trimming cut 3 bases from V and 10 bases from J; bases unmatched to any gene: 14. The CDR3 covers 15 residues. The V gene's germline CDR1 is SGHRS and CDR2 YFSETQ.

The chain couples TRBV28 to TRBJ1-6, with 7 bases matching TRBD1. Germline V gives CDR1 MDHEN, CDR2 SYDVKM. V dropped 6 bases and J dropped 7; count of bases not matched to a gene: 9. The CDR3 has 15 amino acids. The CDR3 loop is CASRRADRANSPLHF. Written as DNA, the CDR3 is TGTGCCAGCAGGAGAGCCGACAGGGCAAATTCACCCCTCCACTTT.

CDR3 DNA: TGTGCCAGCAGCTTGTGGCTAGCGGTCTCCTACAATGAGCAGTTCTTC. It specifies CASSLWLAVSYNEQFF. V gene TRBV7-4 combines with J gene TRBJ2-1; 7 nucleotides align to TRBD2. This CDR3 is built from 16 residues. Germline CDR1 and CDR2: SGHVT and SQSDAQ. Losses at the gene ends were 3 bases for V and 0 bases for J; bases not matched to a gene: 5.

The chain joins TRBV7-2 to TRBJ2-7; 9 nucleotides line up with TRBD1. This CDR3 is 13 amino acids long. The V and J ends lost 8 bases and 7 bases, in that order; junction bases with no gene match: 9. Germline CDR1 and CDR2: SGHTA and FQGNSA. CDR3 protein: CASAGQGSREQYF. CDR3 nucleotide sequence: TGTGCCAGCGCGGGACAGGGTTCTCGAGAGCAGTACTTC.

The V gene is TRBV28, the J gene TRBJ1-1; D not resolved. The CDR3 spans 13 residues. V lost 2 bases and J 4 bases, leaving 8 bases between the germline ends. CDR1 and CDR2 (germline): MDHEN, SYDVKM. The CDR3 region has the DNA TGTGCCAGCAGTTTAAAAAGGAGCACTGAAGCTTTCTTT. Encoded protein: CASSLKRSTEAFF.

The chain employs TRBV14 and TRBJ2-1, with a weak D call TRBD2 (5 bases). Trimming stripped 0 bases from V and 1 base from J, with 10 bases between. Germline values: CDR1 SGHDN, CDR2 FVKESK. This CDR3 is 16 amino acids long. CDR3 loop: CASSQDVERSYNEQFF. CDR3 bases: TGTGCCAGCAGCCAAGATGTCGAGCGGTCCTACAATGAGCAGTTCTTC.

This clone has just a few counts. The chain links TRBV7-6 to TRBJ2-5, with D unclear. Trimming removed 5 bases from V and 7 bases from J, with 5 bases in between. Germline values: CDR1 SGHVS, CDR2 FNYEAQ. CDR3 length: 10 amino acids. The CDR3 bases are TGTGCCAGCAGCCCGGGGACCCAGTACTTC. Amino acid sequence: CASSPGTQYF. Looking up the rest from reference TRBV7-6 and TRBJ2-5 gives the full variable domain: GAGVSQSPRYKVTKRGQDVALRCDPISGHVSLYWYRQALGQGPEFLTYFNYEAQQDKSGLPNDRFSAERPEGSISTLTIQRTEQRDSAMYRCASSPGTQYFGPGTRLLVL.

The V gene is TRBV11-2, the J gene TRBJ2-1; D uncertain. Germline V CDR1 and CDR2: SGHAT, FQNNGV. V gave up 3 bases and J gave up 0 bases, with 6 bases separating them. This CDR3 has 14 residues. The CDR3 spells CASSFRSSYNEQFF. The CDR3, as DNA: TGTGCCAGCAGCTTTAGATCCTCCTACAATGAGCAGTTCTTC.

This clone was seen once. The CDR3 protein is CAWRVLGREQYF. CDR3 DNA sequence: TGTGCCTGGAGGGTCCTGGGCCGCGAGCAGTACTTC. The rearrangement uses TRBV30 and TRBJ2-7; D is uncertain. Germline lookup yields CDR1 GTSNPN and CDR2 SVGIG (reference sequence). There are 12 residues in the CDR3. Trimming shortened V by 3 bases and J by 6 bases, and 12 bases separated the two germline ends.

This chain connects TRBV4-3 to TRBJ2-7; 10 positions agree with TRBD2. The CDR3 extends over 18 amino acids. The ends lost 0 bases at V and 5 bases at J; junction bases unmatched: 13. Germline V gives CDR1 LGHNA, CDR2 YSLEER. DNA of the CDR3: TGCGCCAGCAGCCAAGAATTTTACGGGGGACTAGCGTTCCACGAGCAGTACTTC. Amino acid sequence: CASSQEFYGGLAFHEQYF.

V and J are TRBV7-9 and TRBJ1-2; perhaps TRBD1 as D (5 bases). CDR3 length equals 13 residues. CDR1 is SEHNR and CDR2 is FQNEAQ in the germline V gene (reference sequence). Trimming took 1 base from V and 5 from J, leaving 8 bases between them. The DNA of the CDR3 is TGTGCCAGCAGCTTAGAACAGGTTTATGGCTACACCTTC. It encodes CASSLEQVYGYTF.

J is TRBJ2-1 and V is TRBV5-1, with 8 bases matching TRBD2. This CDR3 comprises 15 residues. V dropped 2 bases and J dropped 7; count of bases not matched to a gene: 8. CDR1 SGHRS and CDR2 YFSETQ come from the germline V gene. DNA of the CDR3: TGCGCCAGCAGCTTCGAACGGGGGGGCAGAAATGAGCAGTTCTTC. Amino acid sequence: CASSFERGGRNEQFF.

This chain links TRBV29-1 with TRBJ2-2; D is perhaps TRBD1 (6 bases). CDR3 length: 14 amino acids. Germline CDR1 is SQVTM and CDR2 is ANQGSEA. V was trimmed by 2 bases and J by 6 bases, leaving 13 bases between them. CDR3: CSVESDRPPGELFF. The CDR3, as DNA: TGCAGCGTTGAATCCGACAGGCCCCCCGGGGAGCTGTTTTTT.

The rearrangement links TRBV6-6 to TRBJ2-1, with D possibly being TRBD1 (6 bases). The germline V gene encodes CDR1 MNHNY and CDR2 SVGAGI (reference sequence). The CDR3 spans 14 residues. V lost 2 bases, J lost 2 bases, and 7 bases lay in between. CDR3 DNA sequence: TGTGCCAGCAGTTACGACAGGACCTACAATGAGCAGTTCTTC. It encodes CASSYDRTYNEQFF.

The chain has TRBV7-3 and TRBJ2-1; no reliable D call. Germline CDR1 reads SGHTA; CDR2 reads FQGTGA. The CDR3 is 12 residues long. Trimming left V 9 bases short and J 8 bases short, with 14 bases between. CDR3 coding DNA: TGTGCCAGTGGTTTAAGACGGGATGAGCAGTTCTTC. Its translation: CASGLRRDEQFF.